These 21 T cell receptor beta chains were sequenced from one sample in a study of shared clonotypes between healthy human individuals. The table came from immunoSEQ multiplex PCR; TCRdb's copy has only in-frame clones and leaves some out. The table records 2,500,000 or so clones, roughly 93% of them present only once. The material sequenced was naive CD4+ T cells from PBMCs. The subset denotes: CD45RA+ positively selected. The receptors were gathered from a man between 18 and 29 years old in good health. Some clones in this sample may be carry-over from other donors' samples.

This rearrangement joins TRBV11-2 to TRBJ2-1; tentative D call: TRBD2 (5 bases). From germline, CDR1 is SGHAT and CDR2 FQNNGV. V was trimmed by 3 bases and J by 4 bases, leaving 13 bases between them. The CDR3 totals 15 residues. CDR3 coding DNA: TGTGCCAGCAGCTTCGCCAGCGGTAGATACAATGAGCAGTTCTTC. Translation: CASSFASGRYNEQFF.

The chain joins TRBV7-2 to TRBJ1-2; possibly TRBD1 for D (6 bases). Trimming took 5 bases from V and 7 from J, leaving 20 bases between them. Germline CDR1 reads SGHTA; CDR2 reads FQGNSA. This CDR3 contains 15 residues. The CDR3 loop is CASSRAGGQERGYTF. The DNA for the CDR3 is TGTGCCAGCAGCCGGGCTGGGGGGCAGGAACGTGGCTACACCTTC.

The J gene is TRBJ1-1, the V gene TRBV5-1; TRBD1 matches 7 bases. The trim removed 4 bases at V and 1 base at J, leaving 7 bases unmatched. The germline V gene has CDR1 SGHRS and CDR2 YFSETQ. CDR3 length equals 15 residues. The CDR3 DNA reads as TGCGCCAGCAGCCCGTCCCGGGACAGGAACACTGAAGCTTTCTTT. Amino acids: CASSPSRDRNTEAFF.

This chain uses TRBV10-3 with TRBJ1-1; D gene unclear. The ends were cut back, 3 bases at V and 5 bases at J, with 10 bases in the middle. CDR3 length: 13 residues. From germline, CDR1 is ENHRY and CDR2 SYGVKD. The CDR3 is CAISDYGETEAFF. The CDR3 DNA sequence: TGTGCCATCAGTGATTACGGGGAGACTGAAGCTTTCTTT.

The chain couples TRBV11-2 to TRBJ2-5; TRBD2 matches 8 bases. The better agreement between TRBJ2-7 and the DNA end casts doubt on the J call. This CDR3 has 13 residues. Germline values: CDR1 SGHAT, CDR2 FQNNGV. CDR3 nucleotides: TGTGCCAGCATACAGACGGGAGGGGGCGAGCAGTACTTC. Amino acid sequence: CASIQTGGGEQYF.

In DNA, the CDR3 is TGTGCCAGCAGCTTAGGCAGGGCCACAGATACGCAGTATTTT. This sequence encodes CASSLGRATDTQYF. The chain combines TRBV11-3 with TRBJ2-3, with D tentatively TRBD1 (5 bases). The CDR3 length is 14 residues. In germline, CDR1 is SGHNT, CDR2 YENEEA. Trimming took 1 base from V and 2 from J, leaving 7 bases between them.

The V and J genes are TRBV7-2 and TRBJ2-1, with 11 bases fitting TRBD2. The CDR3 consists of 16 residues. Germline V gene data show CDR1 as SGHTA and CDR2 as FQGNSA. V trimming: 4 bases; J trimming: 7 bases; junction bases outside the gene matches: 9. The CDR3 DNA reads as TGTGCCAGCAGCTCTCCGGGACTAGCGGCGACAAATGAGCAGTTCTTC. Encoded protein: CASSSPGLAATNEQFF. The full variable domain, rest sourced from reference TRBV7-2 and TRBJ2-1, is GAGVSQSPSNKVTEKGKDVELRCDPISGHTALYWYRQSLGQGLEFLIYFQGNSAPDKSGLPSDRFSAERTGGSVSTLTIQRTQQEDSAVYLCASSSPGLAATNEQFFGPGTRLTVL.

J is TRBJ2-7 and V is TRBV27; possible D gene TRBD1, 6 bases. Looked up from germline, CDR1 is MNHEY and CDR2 is SMNVEV (reference sequence). V was clipped by 4 bases and J by 0 bases, with 13 bases between them. The CDR3 is 15 residues long. CDR3 coding DNA: TGTGCCAGCAGTTCGCCGGGACACGGCTCCTACGAGCAGTACTTC. Its translation: CASSSPGHGSYEQYF.

V gene TRBV9 combines with J gene TRBJ2-1; D uncertain. CDR3 length: 16 residues. Trimming stripped 0 bases from V and 2 bases from J, with 12 bases between. Germline V gives CDR1 SGDLS, CDR2 YYNGEE. Written as DNA, the CDR3 is TGTGCCAGCAGCGTAGATGGGGTCACTGCCTACAATGAGCAGTTCTTC. Protein sequence: CASSVDGVTAYNEQFF.

The V gene is TRBV19, the J gene TRBJ1-2, with D perhaps TRBD1 (5 bases). The CDR3 loop spans 14 amino acids. V lost 4 bases and J lost 3, with 12 bases in between. The germline gives CDR1 LNHDA, CDR2 SQIVND (reference sequence). CDR3 sequence (DNA): TGTGCCAGTAGTACCCGGGACGCATACTATGGCTACACCTTC. It codes for CASSTRDAYYGYTF. The whole variable domain, remainder taken from reference TRBV19 and TRBJ1-2, is DGGITQSPKYLFRKEGQNVTLSCEQNLNHDAMYWYRQDPGQGLRLIYYSQIVNDFQKGDIAEGYSVSREKKESFPLTVTSAQKNPTAFYLCASSTRDAYYGYTFGSGTRLTVV.

The rearrangement links TRBV6-6 to TRBJ2-7, with D possibly TRBD2 on 6 matching bases. V was cut by 8 bases and J by 6 bases, with 23 bases left in between. CDR1 is MNHNY and CDR2 is SVGAGI in the germline V gene (reference sequence). The CDR3 has 15 amino acids. The CDR3 sequence is CASALGTLGVSEQYF. The CDR3 DNA reads TGTGCCAGCGCCTTAGGGACTCTCGGGGTCTCCGAGCAGTACTTC.

In regard to this clone: This sample also contains other DNA sequences that code for the same CDR3. J is TRBJ2-1 and V is TRBV7-3; 8 positions match TRBD2. J gave up 4 bases and V 2 bases, and 4 bases lay outside the gene matches. CDR3 length: 15 amino acids. CDR1 is SGHTA, CDR2 FQGTGA, per germline. CDR3 DNA sequence: TGTGCCAGCAGCTTAGCGGGAGGCCGATACAATGAGCAGTTCTTC. Encoded protein: CASSLAGGRYNEQFF.

This chain uses TRBV18 with TRBJ2-7, with a weak D call TRBD1 (6 bases). The ends were cut back, 2 bases at V and 2 bases at J, with 16 bases in the middle. CDR3 length equals 16 residues. Germline values: CDR1 KGHSH, CDR2 LQKENI. The CDR3 is CASSPRGGVETYEQYF. The CDR3 DNA sequence: TGTGCCAGCTCACCAAGAGGGGGAGTAGAAACCTACGAGCAGTACTTC. Full variable domain (rest looked up from reference TRBV18 and TRBJ2-7): NAGVMQNPRHLVRRRGQEARLRCSPMKGHSHVYWYRQLPEEGLKFMVYLQKENIIDESGMPKERFSAEFPKEGPSILRIQQVVRGDSAAYFCASSPRGGVETYEQYFGPGTRLTVT.

The rearrangement joins TRBV2 to TRBJ1-1; D unresolved. V dropped 3 bases and J dropped 10 bases, with 9 bases sitting between them. Germline V CDR1 and CDR2: SNHLY, FYNNEI. The CDR3 spans 11 residues. The CDR3 DNA is TGTGCCAGCAGTGATGGAATGATAGCTTTCTTT. Its protein is CASSDGMIAFF.

V and J are TRBV4-3 and TRBJ2-7; D remains ambiguous. The CDR3 length is 14 residues. Trimming removed 0 bases at V and 6 bases at J, with 12 bases between. Germline V gives CDR1 LGHNA, CDR2 YSLEER. The CDR3 nucleotides are TGCGCCAGCAGCCAAGAGACCCACTCCCTCGAGCAGTACTTC. Its translation: CASSQETHSLEQYF.

The rearrangement joins TRBV7-2 to TRBJ2-1; perhaps D is TRBD1 or TRBD2 (7 bases each). CDR1 SGHTA and CDR2 FQGNSA come from the germline V gene. V was cut by 7 bases and J by 3 bases, with 22 bases left in between. This CDR3 comprises 17 residues. CDR3 nucleotide sequence: TGTGCCAGCACCCCAGGGGGGGTGAGTCGCCTCTACAATGAGCAGTTCTTC. Its translation is CASTPGGVSRLYNEQFF.

This clone was seen just once. The genes are TRBV7-3 and TRBJ2-7, with TRBD2 as a possible D gene (6 bases). Trimming took 6 bases from V and 4 from J, leaving 10 bases between them. The CDR3 has 12 amino acids. CDR1 SGHTA and CDR2 FQGTGA come from the germline V gene. For the CDR3, the DNA is TGTGCCAGCAGGGGAGGAACATACGAGCAGTACTTC. Amino acids: CASRGGTYEQYF.

This sequence joins TRBV28 and TRBJ1-2, with 8 positions matching TRBD1. Germline CDR1 MDHEN, CDR2 SYDVKM. CDR3 length equals 13 residues. V was clipped by 4 bases and J by 7 bases; unmatched bases: 5. CDR3 nucleotide sequence: TGTGCCAGCAGTTCCAGGGGGCCGGGTGGCTACACCTTC. It codes for CASSSRGPGGYTF.

The rearrangement uses TRBV11-2 and TRBJ2-3; D is unresolved. Germline V lookup: CDR1 SGHAT, CDR2 FQNNGV. The CDR3 length is 14 residues. V lost 5 bases and J 10 bases, leaving 19 bases between the germline ends. The DNA for the CDR3 is TGTGCCAGCAGCGTGGTCTTTGGCGGCGGTGCGCAGTATTTT. Translating gives CASSVVFGGGAQYF.

The rearrangement joins TRBV6-6 to TRBJ1-1; weak D call: TRBD1 (5 bases). The CDR3 sequence is 14 residues long. V shed 2 bases and J shed 5 bases, with 12 bases lying between them. From germline, CDR1 is MNHNY and CDR2 SVGAGI (reference sequence). The CDR3 is CASSYEGKETEAFF. CDR3 sequence (DNA): TGTGCCAGCAGTTACGAGGGGAAGGAGACTGAAGCTTTCTTT.

The rearrangement links TRBV4-1 to TRBJ2-4; 9 bases are a match to TRBD2. Germline V gene sequence: CDR1 MGHRA, CDR2 YSYEKL. The CDR3 is 15 amino acids. The J segment lost 3 bases and the V segment lost 3 bases, leaving 3 bases of the junction unmatched. Here the CDR3 DNA reads TGCGCCAGCAGCCAGACTAGCGGAGGCAAAAACATTCAGTACTTC. This codes for CASSQTSGGKNIQYF.